These 10 T cell receptor beta chains share one sample of origin, sequenced in a study of blood T cell repertoires in COVID-19. Profiled with immunoSEQ multiplex PCR; TCRdb holds only in-frame clones, not every one. Of roughly 260,000 clones listed, 83% are singletons. Sequencing used PBMCs or T cells enriched from blood (not recorded which). Receptors originate from a woman aged 40 to 50 who had been exposed to COVID-19.

Comment on this clone: The same CDR3 is also encoded by other DNA sequences in this sample. The genes are TRBV6-5 and TRBJ2-7; 9 bases are shared with TRBD2. With 3 bases clipped from V and 3 bases from J, the junction kept 3 bases outside the gene matches. Germline V gene lookup returns CDR1 MNHEY and CDR2 SVGAGI. The CDR3 is 14 amino acids. The CDR3: CASSYGRGGYEQYF. DNA of the CDR3: TGTGCCAGCAGTTATGGGCGGGGGGGCTACGAGCAGTACTTC.

V gene TRBV7-3 combines with J gene TRBJ1-4; TRBD1 agrees at 9 bases. The CDR3 is 14 amino acids. Germline V gene sequence: CDR1 SGHTA, CDR2 FQGTGA. The V gene end was trimmed by 5 bases and the J gene end by 5 bases; junction bases not matched to a gene: 3. The CDR3 region is CASSRDRVNEKLFF. The CDR3 nucleotides read TGTGCCAGCAGCCGGGACAGGGTGAATGAAAAACTGTTTTTT.

The chain recombines TRBV7-9 with TRBJ1-2; a possible D gene is TRBD1 (5 bases). Between the trimmed V and J ends, which lost 6 bases and 4 bases, there was a span of 24 bases. The CDR3 contains 17 residues. Germline CDR1 reads SEHNR; CDR2 reads FQNEAQ (reference sequence). The DNA of the CDR3 is TGTGCCAGCAGTTCCGGGGGACCGCAGTCCCACCTCTATGGCTACACCTTC. Amino acids: CASSSGGPQSHLYGYTF.

V usage is TRBV18 and J usage is TRBJ1-5, with D maybe TRBD1 (6 bases). Germline values: CDR1 KGHSH, CDR2 LQKENI. Between the trimmed V and J ends, which lost 3 bases and 6 bases, there was a span of 12 bases. This CDR3 has 14 amino acids. In nucleotides, the CDR3 is TGTGCCAGCTCACCTATCCAAGGGGGTCAGCCCCAGCATTTT. Protein sequence: CASSPIQGGQPQHF.

J is TRBJ1-3 and V is TRBV30; 7 positions agree with TRBD1. There are 13 residues in the CDR3. V was clipped by 5 bases and J by 3 bases; unmatched bases: 4. CDR1 GTSNPN and CDR2 SVGIG come from the germline V gene (reference sequence). Here the CDR3 DNA reads TGTGCCTGGTCGACAGGGCTTGGAAACACCATATATTTT. This codes for CAWSTGLGNTIYF.

This chain connects TRBV11-3 to TRBJ1-1, with no clear D. The CDR3 loop spans 14 amino acids. Trimming left V 1 base short and J 0 bases short, with 6 bases between. Germline V gives CDR1 SGHNT, CDR2 YENEEA. For the CDR3, the DNA is TGTGCCAGCAGCTTAGGAGGTATGAACACTGAAGCTTTCTTT. Translation gives CASSLGGMNTEAFF.

The gene calls are TRBV9 and TRBJ2-7; D might be TRBD1 (7 bases). Germline V gene lookup returns CDR1 SGDLS and CDR2 YYNGEE. The V and J ends lost 4 bases and 2 bases respectively, with 19 bases between them. The CDR3 consists of 16 residues. The CDR3 DNA reads as TGTGCCAGCAGCCCCCTCAGTGGCAGGGGGGCCTACGAGCAGTACTTC. This codes for CASSPLSGRGAYEQYF.

The CDR3 DNA sequence: TGTGCCAGCAGCCTAGGGACTAGCGGGGGTTCAGATACGCAGTATTTT. Translated, it gives CASSLGTSGGSDTQYF. The chain has TRBV5-5 and TRBJ2-3; 14 bases line up with TRBD2. Per germline, CDR1 SGHKS and CDR2 YYEKEE (reference sequence). Trimming removed 4 bases from V and 4 bases from J; junction bases left unmatched: 5. The length of the CDR3 is 16 residues.

The chain employs TRBV5-1 and TRBJ2-7; 7 bases are shared with TRBD1. Germline CDR1 is SGHRS and CDR2 is YFSETQ. The CDR3 length is 14 residues. The V gene end was trimmed by 4 bases and the J gene end by 1 base; junction bases not matched to a gene: 5. This CDR3 reads CASSTGTASYEQYF. The CDR3 DNA reads as TGCGCCAGCAGCACCGGGACAGCATCCTACGAGCAGTACTTC.

This clone showed up just once. V and J are TRBV21-1 and TRBJ2-2; TRBD1 is the table's D call and was not checked against the DNA. TRBV21-1 is a pseudogene segment. This CDR3 comprises 17 residues. CDR3 nucleotide sequence: TGTGCCAGCAGCAAAGGGGAGAGGACAGTTAACACCGGGGAGCTGTTTTTT. Its protein is CASSKGERTVNTGELFF.